This TCR beta chain stems from a study of spatial heterogeneity in lung cancer. Turning to the study itself: Raw reads contained each unique TCR and UMI combination more than ten times on average.

As concerns this clonotype: What it binds is not known.

Specified time point: sample taken at primary tumor resection. TCRs were sequenced from unsorted whole RNA of tumor, nontumor lung or PBMC. With 6 bases clipped from V and 2 bases from J, the junction kept 9 bases outside the gene matches. This CDR3 comprises 14 residues. CDR1 and CDR2 from the germline V gene are DFQATT and SNEGSKA (reference sequence). The study's findings and limits: Ubiquitous expanded tumor TCRs surfaced in blood more at resection than they did at follow-up.

TCRdb re-called the 5' RACE reads with MiXCR, one entry per CDR3 protein. The table has approximately 39,000 distinct CDR3 sequences, roughly 6% seen once; the top ten hold 11%. The genes are TRBV20-1 and TRBJ1-1, with 7 bases aligning to TRBD1. Sequencing was performed on PBMCs, taken at surgery. This TCR derives from a male donor with early-stage non-small cell lung cancer. The chain's CDR3 is CSAPDRLLNTEAFF. CDR3 coding DNA: TGCAGTGCCCCGGACAGGCTGCTTAACACTGAAGCTTTCTTT.